One TCR beta chain is described in this entry. This entry comes from a study of blood T cell repertoires in COVID-19. Study-level background: The United States, Italy and Spain were the sources of the acute and convalescent COVID-19 samples. T cells, B-cell-depleted T cells, or PBMCs supplied cDNA or gDNA.

The CDR3 has 15 residues. CDR1 and CDR2 from the germline V gene are ENHRY and SYGVKD. V gave up 2 bases and J gave up 6 bases, with 13 bases separating them. The protocol was immunoSEQ multiplex PCR, while the TCRdb copy is restricted to in-frame clones and leaves out a portion. The repertoire holds 250,000 to 300,000 clones, roughly 90% seen once, with more than 0.95% in the top ten. Clinical histories supplied by participants themselves formed the basis of cohort assignment. Source material: PBMCs or T cells enriched from blood (not recorded which). The chain is built from TRBV10-3 and TRBJ2-2; possible D gene TRBD1, 6 bases. The clonotype was recovered from a woman aged 25 to 39 who had recovered from COVID-19. CDR3 amino acids: CAISELSGGPGELFF. As DNA, the CDR3 is TGTGCCATCAGTGAGCTTTCTGGGGGCCCCGGGGAGCTGTTTTTT.